The TCR beta chain under discussion was sequenced for a study of blood T cell repertoires in COVID-19. Across the study: Donors in the United States, Italy and Spain gave samples during acute or convalescent COVID-19. T cells, B-cell-depleted T cells, or PBMCs provided the cDNA or gDNA that served as material.

In the authors' workflow: Nucleated cell counts were estimated from reference gene primer amplification. Sequencing used immunoSEQ multiplex PCR; TCRdb keeps in-frame clones, though not all of them. From that table come the V and J calls and clone size; the DNA was used to work out D and trimming. The table includes 52,000 or so clones, under 90% detected once. This clone has only one observation. This CDR3 comprises 16 residues. Germline assignment: CDR1 LGHDT and CDR2 YNNKEL (reference sequence). J lost 6 bases, V lost 4 bases, and 10 bases had no gene match. This rearrangement joins TRBV3-1 (or the pseudogene TRBV3-2) to TRBJ2-5, with TRBD1 identical over 11 bases. The sequence was obtained from a man aged 50-59 years with acute or convalescent COVID-19. Sequences were obtained from peripheral blood. The CDR3, as DNA: TGTGCCAGCAGCCTCCTCGGGGACAGGGGGTTGAAGACCCAGTACTTC. Amino acids: CASSLLGDRGLKTQYF.